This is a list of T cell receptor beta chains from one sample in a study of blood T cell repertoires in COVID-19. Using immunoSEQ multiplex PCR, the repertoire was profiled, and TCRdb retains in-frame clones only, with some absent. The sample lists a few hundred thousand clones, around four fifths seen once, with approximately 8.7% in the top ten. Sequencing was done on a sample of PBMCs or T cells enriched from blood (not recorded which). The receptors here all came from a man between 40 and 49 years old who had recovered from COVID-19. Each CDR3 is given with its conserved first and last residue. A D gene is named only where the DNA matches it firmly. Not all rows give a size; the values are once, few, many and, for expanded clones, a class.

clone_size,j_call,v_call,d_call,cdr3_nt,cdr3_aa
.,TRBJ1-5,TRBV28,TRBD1,TGTGCCAGCAAGCTTAGACAGGGGAATCAGCCCCAGCATTTT,CASKLRQGNQPQHF
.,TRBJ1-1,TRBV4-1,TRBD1,TGCGCCAGCAGCCAGGTGGCGAACCGGGACAGGGGGCGACGGACTGAAGCTTTCTTT,CASSQVANRDRGRRTEAFF
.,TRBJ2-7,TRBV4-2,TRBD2,TGTGCCAGCAGCCGAGAACTGACGGGACTAACCTCCCACGAGCAGTACTTC,CASSRELTGLTSHEQYF
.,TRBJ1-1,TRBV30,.,TGTGCCTGGATTGACCATGGGGCGGGGGGTGCTTTCTTT,CAWIDHGAGGAFF
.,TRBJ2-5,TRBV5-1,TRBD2,TGCGCCAGCAGCTTGCCGGGACTAGCGGGACTAATAGAGACCCAGTACTTC,CASSLPGLAGLIETQYF
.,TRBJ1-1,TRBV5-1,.,TGCGCCAGCAGCTTGCAGGTCGGGGTGAACACTGAAGCTTTCTTT,CASSLQVGVNTEAFF
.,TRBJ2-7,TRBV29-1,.,TGCAGCGTAAGCACCGGGAACTACGAGCAGTACTTC,CSVSTGNYEQYF
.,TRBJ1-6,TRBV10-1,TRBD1,TGCGCCAGCAGTGGTCCGGAGGGACAGGGGGATAATTCACCCCTCCACTTT,CASSGPEGQGDNSPLHF
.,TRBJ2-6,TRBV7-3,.,TGTGCCAGCAGCCCACAGAGCTCTGGGGCCAACGTCCTGACTTTC,CASSPQSSGANVLTF
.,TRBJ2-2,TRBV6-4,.,TGTGCCAGCAGTGACCGGGGGTCCGGGGAGCTGTTTTTT,CASSDRGSGELFF
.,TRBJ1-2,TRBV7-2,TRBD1,TGTGCCAGCAGCCCAGGGCCGGGGACAGGACGCCGAACCCGCTATGGCTACACCTTC,CASSPGPGTGRRTRYGYTF
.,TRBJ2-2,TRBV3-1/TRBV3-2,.,TGTGCCAGCAGCCAAGTTATAACGGCCGGGGAGCTGTTTTTT,CASSQVITAGELFF
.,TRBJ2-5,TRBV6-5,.,TGTGCCAGCGGCAGGGGACGGAGAGGAGAGACCCAGTACTTC,CASGRGRRGETQYF
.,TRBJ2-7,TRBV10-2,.,TGCGCCAGCAGTGAGATTGGACAGGAGCAGTACTTC,CASSEIGQEQYF
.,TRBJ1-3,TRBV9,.,TGTGCCAGCAGTACCCGGGAGTTCGGAAACACCATATATTTT,CASSTREFGNTIYF
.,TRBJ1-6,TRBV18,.,TGTGCCAGCTCGCCTCAAAGCGAGGGTTATAATTCACCCCTCCACTTT,CASSPQSEGYNSPLHF
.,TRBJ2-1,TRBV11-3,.,TGTGCCAGCAGCTTAGGCGGAAGCTCCTACAATGAGCAGTTCTTC,CASSLGGSSYNEQFF
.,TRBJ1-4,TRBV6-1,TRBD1,TGTGCCAGCAGTGAGATCAGGGGGCAGGGGAATGAAAAACTGTTTTTT,CASSEIRGQGNEKLFF
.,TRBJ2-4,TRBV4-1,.,TGCGCCAGCAAAGCCCAGGGGAATTCCAAAAACATTCAGTACTTC,CASKAQGNSKNIQYF
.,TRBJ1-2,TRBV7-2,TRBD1,TGTGCCAGCAGCTTATCCCCGGACAGGGTCAACTATGGCTACACCTTC,CASSLSPDRVNYGYTF
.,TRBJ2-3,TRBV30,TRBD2,TGTGCCCCGGACGTCGGTAGCGGGAGAACAGATACGCAGTATTTT,CAPDVGSGRTDTQYF
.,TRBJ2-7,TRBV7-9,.,TGTGCCAGCAGCAGGACTGTCAACTACGAGCAGTACTTC,CASSRTVNYEQYF
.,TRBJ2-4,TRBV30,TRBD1,TGTGCCTGGAGCGCCGGGACAGGGCAGTACTTC,CAWSAGTGQYF
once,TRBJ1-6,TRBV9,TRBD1,TGTGCCAGCAGAGGACAGGGCCTCAATTCACCCCTCCACTTT,CASRGQGLNSPLHF
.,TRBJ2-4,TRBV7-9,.,TGTGCCAGCCTGCCGGGTTTAGGCAGAGAAAACATTCAGTACTTC,CASLPGLGRENIQYF
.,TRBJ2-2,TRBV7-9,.,TGTGCCAGCAGCTTGGGGGGGCTTAACACCGGGGAGCTGTTTTTT,CASSLGGLNTGELFF
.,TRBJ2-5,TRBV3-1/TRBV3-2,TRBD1,TGTGCCAGCATCGATACAGGGGGACGGGAGACCCAGTACTTC,CASIDTGGRETQYF
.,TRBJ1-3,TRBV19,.,TGTGCCAGTAAGCGGGACACCGTCTCTGGAAACACCATATATTTT,CASKRDTVSGNTIYF
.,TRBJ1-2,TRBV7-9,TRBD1,TGTGCCAGCAGCTTCGGGACAGGGGGTTTTGGCTACACCTTC,CASSFGTGGFGYTF
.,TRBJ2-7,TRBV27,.,TGTGCCAGCAGCCAGAGATTAACAGGGATCGAGCAGTACTTC,CASSQRLTGIEQYF
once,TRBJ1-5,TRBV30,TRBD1,TGTGCCTGGAGTTTGGGACAGGTAATGCCCCAGCATTTT,CAWSLGQVMPQHF
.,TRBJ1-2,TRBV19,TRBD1,TGTGCCAGTAGGACGGCAGGGGGCAGTGGCTACACCTTC,CASRTAGGSGYTF
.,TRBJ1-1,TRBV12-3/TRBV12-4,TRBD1,TGTGCCAGCAGTCGACAGGGAGGTACTGAAGCTTTCTTT,CASSRQGGTEAFF
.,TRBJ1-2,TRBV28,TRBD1,TGTGCCAGCAGTTTACGGTGGCAGGGGGCTGGCTACACCTTC,CASSLRWQGAGYTF
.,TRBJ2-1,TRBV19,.,TGTGCCAGTACCCAAAGCGGACACAATGAGCAGTTCTTC,CASTQSGHNEQFF
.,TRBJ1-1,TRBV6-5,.,TGTGCCAGCAGTTACTCGAACTCGGCTGAAGCTTTCTTT,CASSYSNSAEAFF
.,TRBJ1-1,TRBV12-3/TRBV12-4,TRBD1,TGTGCCAGCAACCGTGGGACAGGGGAAGCTTTCTTT,CASNRGTGEAFF
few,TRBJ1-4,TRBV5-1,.,TGCGCCAGCAGCGAAGGGGCCGGAACTAATGAAAAACTGTTTTTT,CASSEGAGTNEKLFF
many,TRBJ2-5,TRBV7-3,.,TGTGCCAGCAGCGCCCCTAGCGAAGAGACCCAGTACTTC,CASSAPSEETQYF
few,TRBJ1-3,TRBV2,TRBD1,TGTGCCAGCAGAGGGACAGCCCGGAACACCATATATTTT,CASRGTARNTIYF
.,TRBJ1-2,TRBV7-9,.,TGTGCCAGCAGCTCCCGGGGGATCGCGAGTTATGGCTACACCTTC,CASSSRGIASYGYTF
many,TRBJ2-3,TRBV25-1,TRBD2,TGTGCCAGCCGTAGCGGGGCAAAGGGGGATACGCAGTATTTT,CASRSGAKGDTQYF
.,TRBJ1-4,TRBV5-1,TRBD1,TGCGCCAGCAGTACCGGGACAGGGGGAGAGTCAGCTAATGAAAAACTGTTTTTT,CASSTGTGGESANEKLFF
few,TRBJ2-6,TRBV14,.,TGTGCCAGCAGCCCTCAACCAGGGGCTGGGGCCAACGTCCTGACTTTC,CASSPQPGAGANVLTF
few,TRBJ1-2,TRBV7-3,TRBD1,TGTGCCAGCAGCCCCGGGACAGGGGCGAGCTACACCTTC,CASSPGTGASYTF
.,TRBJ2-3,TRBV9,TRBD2,TGTGCCAGCAGCCCCCGCGGGGGTGGCGGGGGTTTCGGTACGCAGTATTTT,CASSPRGGGGGFGTQYF